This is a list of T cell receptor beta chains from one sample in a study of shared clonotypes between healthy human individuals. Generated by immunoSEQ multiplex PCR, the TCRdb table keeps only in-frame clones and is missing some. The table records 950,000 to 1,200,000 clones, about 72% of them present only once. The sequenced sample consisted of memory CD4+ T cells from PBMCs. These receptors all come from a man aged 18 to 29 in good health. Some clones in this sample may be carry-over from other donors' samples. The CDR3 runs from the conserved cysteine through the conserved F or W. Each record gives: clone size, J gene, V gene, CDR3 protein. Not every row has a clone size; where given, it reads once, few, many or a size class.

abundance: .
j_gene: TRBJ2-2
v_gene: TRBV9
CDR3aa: CASSVASSGSRGTGELFF

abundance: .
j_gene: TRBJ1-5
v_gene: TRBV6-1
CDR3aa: CASRPDWNNQPQHF

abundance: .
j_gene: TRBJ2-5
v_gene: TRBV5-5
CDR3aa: CASSQAGGEKTQYF

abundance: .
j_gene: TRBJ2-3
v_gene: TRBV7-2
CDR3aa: CASSPNAPPDTQYF

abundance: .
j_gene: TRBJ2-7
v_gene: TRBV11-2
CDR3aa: CASSSSTSGSYEQYF

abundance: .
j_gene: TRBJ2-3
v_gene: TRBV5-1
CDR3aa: CASSRRDRREGDTQYF

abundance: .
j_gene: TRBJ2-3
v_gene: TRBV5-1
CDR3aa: CASSSIAGGPSDTQYF

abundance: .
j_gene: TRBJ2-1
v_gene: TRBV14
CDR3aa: CASSQLDRGSYNEQFF

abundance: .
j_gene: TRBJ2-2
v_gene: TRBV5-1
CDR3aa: CASSFAGGPSTGELFF

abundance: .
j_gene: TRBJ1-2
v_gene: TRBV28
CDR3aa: CAVLISIGSRGYTF

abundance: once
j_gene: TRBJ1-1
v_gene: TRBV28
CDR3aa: CASRDLFYEAFF

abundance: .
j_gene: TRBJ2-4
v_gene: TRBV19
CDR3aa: CASRPRRGAGSKNIQYF

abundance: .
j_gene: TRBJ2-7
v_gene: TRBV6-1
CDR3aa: CASRGQAGAYEQYF

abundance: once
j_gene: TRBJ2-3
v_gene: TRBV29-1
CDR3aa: CSVGEREGTTQYF

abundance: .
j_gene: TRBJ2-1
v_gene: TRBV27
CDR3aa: CASSLAPSSYNEQFF

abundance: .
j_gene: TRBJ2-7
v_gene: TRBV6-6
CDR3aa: CASSSTSGPPYEQYF

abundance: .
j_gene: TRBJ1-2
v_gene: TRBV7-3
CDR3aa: CASSSRQGDGYTF

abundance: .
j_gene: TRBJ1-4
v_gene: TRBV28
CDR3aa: CASRLPGARKLFF

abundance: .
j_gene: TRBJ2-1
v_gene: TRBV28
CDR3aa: CASRETGLGYYNEQFF

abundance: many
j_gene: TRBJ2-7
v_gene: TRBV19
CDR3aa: CASSISAGSLGEGDEQYF

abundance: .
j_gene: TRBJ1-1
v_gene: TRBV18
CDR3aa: CASSDSGGGNTEAFF

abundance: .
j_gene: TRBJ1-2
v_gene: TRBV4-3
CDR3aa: CASSQDRTAPNYGYTF

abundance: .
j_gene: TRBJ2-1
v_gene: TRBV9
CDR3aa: CASSVVSSSYNEQFF

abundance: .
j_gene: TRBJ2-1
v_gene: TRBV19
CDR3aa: CASNNGASGRGYNEQFF

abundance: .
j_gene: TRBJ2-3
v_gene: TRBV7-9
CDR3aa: CAGQRDDYADTQYF

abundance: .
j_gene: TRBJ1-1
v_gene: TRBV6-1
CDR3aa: CASSRQGMTEAFF

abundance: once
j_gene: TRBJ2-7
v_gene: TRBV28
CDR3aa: CASRGRTGGSLF

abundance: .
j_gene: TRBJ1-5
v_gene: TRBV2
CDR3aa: CASSVGGYSNQPQHF

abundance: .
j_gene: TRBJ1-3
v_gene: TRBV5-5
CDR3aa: CASSTADTSSGNTIYF

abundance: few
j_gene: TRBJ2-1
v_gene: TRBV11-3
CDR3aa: CASSLEDSYNEQFF

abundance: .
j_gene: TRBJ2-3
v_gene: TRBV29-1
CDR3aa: CSVGGPGQGHTDTQYF

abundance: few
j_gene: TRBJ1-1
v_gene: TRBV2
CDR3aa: CASSVTGLNTEAFF

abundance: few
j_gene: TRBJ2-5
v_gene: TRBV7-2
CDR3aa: CASSQGQWMETQYF

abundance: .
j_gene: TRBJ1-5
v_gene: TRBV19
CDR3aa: CASSWGLRNQPQHF

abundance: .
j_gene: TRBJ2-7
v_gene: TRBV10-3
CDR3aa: CAIRPRGGRAFSNEQYF